A selection of T cell receptor beta chains follows, all from one sample in a study of blood T cell repertoires in COVID-19. Assay used: immunoSEQ multiplex PCR; TCRdb lists only in-frame clones, some missing. This sample has roughly 500,000 clones; roughly 90% occur once, and the top ten carry approximately 1.8%. The sequencing sample was made of PBMCs or T cells enriched from blood (not recorded which). These receptors were taken from a middle-aged woman who had recovered from COVID-19. Both conserved end residues are part of each CDR3. D genes are given only for firm matches. A row's size may be missing; if present it is once, few, many or a size class.

clone size	D gene	V gene	J gene	CDR3 protein	CDR3 DNA
-	TRBD2	TRBV3-1/TRBV3-2	TRBJ2-1	CASSPPSGNAYNEQFF	TGTGCCAGCAGCCCTCCTAGCGGGAACGCCTACAATGAGCAGTTCTTC
-	TRBD2	TRBV29-1	TRBJ2-7	CSVGREGHEQYF	TGCAGCGTCGGGCGGGAGGGTCACGAGCAGTACTTC
-	-	TRBV9	TRBJ1-1	CASKRQELNTEAFF	TGTGCCAGCAAGCGGCAGGAGCTGAACACTGAAGCTTTCTTT
-	-	TRBV11-2	TRBJ2-7	CASSRGVPPYEQYF	TGTGCCAGCAGCCGCGGAGTCCCGCCCTACGAGCAGTACTTC
once	-	TRBV5-1	TRBJ2-7	CASSLKLAEYEQYF	TGCGCCAGCAGCTTGAAACTAGCAGAATACGAGCAGTACTTC
-	-	TRBV30	TRBJ2-3	CAWSVGGITDTQYF	TGTGCCTGGAGTGTTGGCGGGATCACAGATACGCAGTATTTT
-	TRBD2	TRBV6-5	TRBJ2-2	CATSGLAGRGGELFF	TGTGCCACCTCGGGACTAGCGGGAAGAGGCGGGGAGCTGTTTTTT
-	-	TRBV20-1	TRBJ2-2	CSASNTLTGELFF	TGCAGTGCTAGTAATACTCTTACCGGGGAGCTGTTTTTT
-	TRBD2	TRBV5-4	TRBJ2-1	CASSFTGTSGNEQFF	TGTGCCAGCAGCTTCACTGGGACTAGCGGAAATGAGCAGTTCTTC
-	TRBD1	TRBV10-2	TRBJ1-2	CASSADRATYGYTF	TGCGCCAGCAGTGCGGACAGGGCCACATATGGCTACACCTTC
-	-	TRBV10-2	TRBJ2-5	CASSEPHQTTDSETQYF	TGCGCCAGCAGTGAGCCCCATCAAACGACGGACTCAGAGACCCAGTACTTC
-	TRBD1	TRBV6-2/TRBV6-3	TRBJ1-1	CASSGLAGGGTEAFF	TGTGCCAGCAGTGGCCTCGCAGGGGGCGGTACTGAAGCTTTCTTT
-	-	TRBV27	TRBJ1-1	CASSRQENTEAFF	TGTGCCAGCAGTCGACAGGAGAACACTGAAGCTTTCTTT
-	TRBD1	TRBV24-1	TRBJ1-2	CATSDRKPGQAFYGYTF	TGTGCCACCAGTGATCGAAAACCGGGACAGGCATTTTATGGCTACACCTTC
-	TRBD1	TRBV9	TRBJ1-1	CASSPRGQSTEAFF	TGTGCCAGCAGCCCCAGGGGGCAGAGCACTGAAGCTTTCTTT
-	-	TRBV20-1	TRBJ1-4	CSASGAAQTYEKLFF	TGCAGTGCTAGTGGGGCAGCCCAAACCTATGAAAAACTGTTTTTT
-	-	TRBV15	TRBJ1-5	CATSSDSSPQPQHF	TGTGCCACCAGCAGCGACAGTTCCCCTCAGCCCCAGCATTTT
once	TRBD1	TRBV23-1	TRBJ2-1	CASSHPRDRGYNEQFF	TGCGCCAGCAGTCACCCCCGGGACAGGGGCTACAATGAGCAGTTCTTC
-	-	TRBV4-3	TRBJ1-2	CASSQDRGGGYTF	TGCGCCAGCAGCCAAGACAGGGGCGGCGGCTACACCTTC
-	-	TRBV4-3	TRBJ2-1	CASSQDGRGYEQFF	TGCGCCAGCAGCCAAGATGGCAGGGGTTATGAGCAGTTCTTC
-	-	TRBV19	TRBJ1-1	CATKRGLQALTEAFF	TGTGCCACCAAAAGGGGCTTACAGGCCCTCACTGAAGCTTTCTTT
-	TRBD1	TRBV15	TRBJ2-2	CATSRVWAGGTGELFF	TGTGCCACCAGCAGAGTGTGGGCAGGGGGCACCGGGGAGCTGTTTTTT
-	-	TRBV5-1	TRBJ1-6	CASSLQGGSPLHF	TGCGCCAGCAGCTTGCAGGGTGGTTCACCCCTCCACTTT
once	-	TRBV5-1	TRBJ1-1	CASSWGGNTEAFF	TGCGCCAGCAGCTGGGGAGGGAACACTGAAGCTTTCTTT
-	-	TRBV9	TRBJ1-1	CASSARPGNTEAFF	TGTGCCAGCAGTGCCAGACCGGGGAACACTGAAGCTTTCTTT